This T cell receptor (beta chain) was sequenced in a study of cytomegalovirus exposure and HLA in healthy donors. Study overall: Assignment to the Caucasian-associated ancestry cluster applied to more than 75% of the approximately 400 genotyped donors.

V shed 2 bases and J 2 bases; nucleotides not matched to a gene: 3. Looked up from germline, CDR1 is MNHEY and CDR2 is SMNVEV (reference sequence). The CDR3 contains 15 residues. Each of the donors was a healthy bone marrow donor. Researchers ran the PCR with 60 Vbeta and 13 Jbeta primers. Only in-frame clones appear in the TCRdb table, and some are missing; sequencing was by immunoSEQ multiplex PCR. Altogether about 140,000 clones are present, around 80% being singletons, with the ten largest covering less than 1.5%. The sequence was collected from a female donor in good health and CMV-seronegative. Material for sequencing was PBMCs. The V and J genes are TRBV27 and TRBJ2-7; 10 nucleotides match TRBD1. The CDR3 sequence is CASSLMGQGPYEQYF. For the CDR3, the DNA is TGTGCCAGCAGTTTAATGGGACAGGGGCCCTACGAGCAGTACTTC.